This is a list of T cell receptor beta chains from one sample in a study of shared clonotypes between healthy human individuals. Sequenced by immunoSEQ multiplex PCR; TCRdb stores in-frame clones only, minus some. The profile covers 2 million to 2.5 million clones, with around 92% appearing a single time and 0.37% taken by the ten largest. Sequencing was carried out using naive CD4+ T cells from PBMCs. These receptors originate from a man between 18 and 29 years old in good health. Some clones in this sample may be carry-over from other donors' samples. CDR3s include the opening cysteine and the closing phenylalanine or tryptophan. The order of the fields is V gene, J gene, D gene, clone size, CDR3 DNA, CDR3 protein. D genes are given only for firm matches. Clone size appears in some rows only: once, few, many, or a class for an expanded clone.

v_call: TRBV4-3
j_call: TRBJ2-1
d_call: TRBD2
clone_size: NA
cdr3_nt: TGCGCCAGCAGCCAAGATTTCCCTAGCGGGAGGGCAAGGGAGCAGTTCTTC
cdr3_aa: CASSQDFPSGRAREQFF

v_call: TRBV18
j_call: TRBJ1-1
d_call: TRBD1
clone_size: NA
cdr3_nt: TGTGCCAGCTCACGGCGACAGGGAGGAGAAACTGAAGCTTTCTTT
cdr3_aa: CASSRRQGGETEAFF

v_call: TRBV5-1
j_call: TRBJ1-4
d_call: NA
clone_size: NA
cdr3_nt: TGCGCCAGCAGCTTAGAGGCTCGGATAGGAGCTGAAAAACTGTTTTTT
cdr3_aa: CASSLEARIGAEKLFF

v_call: TRBV5-6
j_call: TRBJ1-1
d_call: NA
clone_size: NA
cdr3_nt: TGTGCCAGCAGCTTGGTAGATAACACTGAAGCTTTCTTT
cdr3_aa: CASSLVDNTEAFF

v_call: TRBV5-1
j_call: TRBJ2-2
d_call: NA
clone_size: NA
cdr3_nt: TGCGCCAGCAGAGGGGACTCATACACCGGGGAGCTGTTTTTT
cdr3_aa: CASRGDSYTGELFF

v_call: TRBV6-1
j_call: TRBJ1-4
d_call: NA
clone_size: NA
cdr3_nt: TGTGCCAGCAGGGACGTCTCGGCCACTAATGAAAAACTGTTTTTT
cdr3_aa: CASRDVSATNEKLFF

v_call: TRBV5-1
j_call: TRBJ1-2
d_call: NA
clone_size: NA
cdr3_nt: TGCGCCAGCACCCCTTCAGGGACGGGTGGAGGCTACACCTTC
cdr3_aa: CASTPSGTGGGYTF

v_call: TRBV30
j_call: TRBJ2-1
d_call: NA
clone_size: NA
cdr3_nt: TGTGCCTGGAGTGTACGGTCCTACAATGAGCAGTTCTTC
cdr3_aa: CAWSVRSYNEQFF

v_call: TRBV7-9
j_call: TRBJ1-2
d_call: TRBD1
clone_size: few
cdr3_nt: TGTGCCAGCAGCGGAGGACAGGAGCGGTGGGGCTACACCTTC
cdr3_aa: CASSGGQERWGYTF

v_call: TRBV10-3
j_call: TRBJ1-2
d_call: TRBD1
clone_size: NA
cdr3_nt: TGTGCCATCACCAATGAACGGACAGGAGCTAACTATGGCTACACCTTC
cdr3_aa: CAITNERTGANYGYTF

v_call: TRBV5-4
j_call: TRBJ2-5
d_call: NA
clone_size: NA
cdr3_nt: TGTGCCAGCAGCCCTGTGGGCGGATTACGAGAGACCCAGTACTTC
cdr3_aa: CASSPVGGLRETQYF

v_call: TRBV5-1
j_call: TRBJ2-5
d_call: TRBD2
clone_size: NA
cdr3_nt: TGCGCCAGCACCCCCCCTCGGGGACTAGCGTCGGAGACCCAGTACTTC
cdr3_aa: CASTPPRGLASETQYF

v_call: TRBV5-1
j_call: TRBJ2-3
d_call: NA
clone_size: NA
cdr3_nt: TGCGCCAGCAGCTTGGTTGTGGGCACAGATACGCAGTATTTT
cdr3_aa: CASSLVVGTDTQYF

v_call: TRBV28
j_call: TRBJ2-4
d_call: NA
clone_size: NA
cdr3_nt: TGTGCCAGCACAACAACCAGGGGTCAACAGTACTTC
cdr3_aa: CASTTTRGQQYF

v_call: TRBV5-1
j_call: TRBJ2-3
d_call: TRBD2
clone_size: NA
cdr3_nt: TGCGCCAGCAGCTTGCCGGCTAGCGGCCGCACAGATACGCAGTATTTT
cdr3_aa: CASSLPASGRTDTQYF

v_call: TRBV10-3
j_call: TRBJ2-7
d_call: TRBD2
clone_size: NA
cdr3_nt: TGTGCCATCAGGACTAGCGGGATGCGGTACGAGCAGTACTTC
cdr3_aa: CAIRTSGMRYEQYF

v_call: TRBV19
j_call: TRBJ1-5
d_call: NA
clone_size: NA
cdr3_nt: TGTGCCAGTAGTATTAACCGGGACAATCAGCCCCAGCATTTT
cdr3_aa: CASSINRDNQPQHF

v_call: TRBV25-1
j_call: TRBJ1-5
d_call: NA
clone_size: NA
cdr3_nt: TGTGCCAGCAGCGACAGAAGCAATCAGCCCCAGCATTTT
cdr3_aa: CASSDRSNQPQHF

v_call: TRBV2
j_call: TRBJ1-5
d_call: NA
clone_size: NA
cdr3_nt: TGTGCCAGCAGTGATCAGGAAATCAATCAGCCCCAGCATTTT
cdr3_aa: CASSDQEINQPQHF

v_call: TRBV11-3
j_call: TRBJ2-2
d_call: NA
clone_size: NA
cdr3_nt: TGTGCCAGCAGCTTACTGGGGCGCGCCGGGGAGCTGTTTTTT
cdr3_aa: CASSLLGRAGELFF

v_call: TRBV21-1
j_call: TRBJ1-3
d_call: NA
clone_size: once
cdr3_nt: TGTGCCAGCAGCAAAGGCTTAAGGGACAGGGAAGGCGCTGGAAACACCATATATTTT
cdr3_aa: CASSKGLRDREGAGNTIYF

v_call: TRBV20-1
j_call: TRBJ2-1
d_call: NA
clone_size: NA
cdr3_nt: TGCAGTGCTAGAGCTTTCAATGAGCAGTTCTTC
cdr3_aa: CSARAFNEQFF

v_call: TRBV5-6
j_call: TRBJ1-4
d_call: TRBD1
clone_size: NA
cdr3_nt: TGTGCCAGCAGCATACCGGGACAGGGTCCTGAAAAACTGTTTTTT
cdr3_aa: CASSIPGQGPEKLFF

v_call: TRBV28
j_call: TRBJ1-1
d_call: NA
clone_size: NA
cdr3_nt: TGTGCCACTACTCGAAGCTTGAACACTGAAGCTTTCTTT
cdr3_aa: CATTRSLNTEAFF

v_call: TRBV19
j_call: TRBJ1-5
d_call: NA
clone_size: NA
cdr3_nt: TGTGCCAGTGCCTCCAGGGCGTATAGCAATCAGCCCCAGCATTTT
cdr3_aa: CASASRAYSNQPQHF

v_call: TRBV18
j_call: TRBJ1-2
d_call: NA
clone_size: NA
cdr3_nt: TGTGCCAGCTCACCAACGCCAGGCCTGCTAAGCTATGGCTACACCTTC
cdr3_aa: CASSPTPGLLSYGYTF

v_call: TRBV6-5
j_call: TRBJ2-2
d_call: NA
clone_size: NA
cdr3_nt: TGTGCCAGCAGTACCGGATGGGGGGCGACCGGGGAGCTGTTTTTT
cdr3_aa: CASSTGWGATGELFF

v_call: TRBV25-1
j_call: TRBJ1-2
d_call: NA
clone_size: few
cdr3_nt: TGTGCCAGCAACTCAGAAGGCAGTGGAGACTATGGCTACACCTTC
cdr3_aa: CASNSEGSGDYGYTF

v_call: TRBV20-1
j_call: TRBJ1-2
d_call: NA
clone_size: NA
cdr3_nt: TGCAGTGCTAGCTTACAGGGTGGCTACACCTTC
cdr3_aa: CSASLQGGYTF

v_call: TRBV6-5
j_call: TRBJ2-1
d_call: NA
clone_size: NA
cdr3_nt: TGTGCCAGCAGAGAGGCATACTCCTACAATGAGCAGTTCTTC
cdr3_aa: CASREAYSYNEQFF

v_call: TRBV6-5
j_call: TRBJ1-1
d_call: NA
clone_size: NA
cdr3_nt: TGTGCCAGCAGTTACTCGAAGAAAACTGAAGCTTTCTTT
cdr3_aa: CASSYSKKTEAFF

v_call: TRBV28
j_call: TRBJ1-2
d_call: TRBD1
clone_size: NA
cdr3_nt: TGTGCCAGCAGTCCTAGACAGGGGGCTATGTATGGCTACACCTTC
cdr3_aa: CASSPRQGAMYGYTF

v_call: TRBV6-5
j_call: TRBJ1-4
d_call: NA
clone_size: NA
cdr3_nt: TGTGCCAGCAGTTACGACGGCCTAGAAAAACTGTTTTTT
cdr3_aa: CASSYDGLEKLFF

v_call: TRBV5-1
j_call: TRBJ1-2
d_call: NA
clone_size: NA
cdr3_nt: TGCGCCAGCAGCTTGGACATGGCCTATGGCTACACCTTC
cdr3_aa: CASSLDMAYGYTF

v_call: TRBV4-1
j_call: TRBJ2-2
d_call: NA
clone_size: NA
cdr3_nt: TGCGCCAGCAGCCCGATCGACAGAAGACACACCGGGGAGCTGTTTTTT
cdr3_aa: CASSPIDRRHTGELFF

v_call: TRBV5-1
j_call: TRBJ1-1
d_call: NA
clone_size: NA
cdr3_nt: TGCGCCAGCAGTGCAGACAGAATGAACACTGAAGCTTTCTTT
cdr3_aa: CASSADRMNTEAFF

v_call: TRBV15
j_call: TRBJ2-6
d_call: NA
clone_size: NA
cdr3_nt: TGTGCCACCAGCAGTCGATTCTCTGGGGCCAACGTCCTGACTTTC
cdr3_aa: CATSSRFSGANVLTF

v_call: TRBV2
j_call: TRBJ2-7
d_call: TRBD1
clone_size: NA
cdr3_nt: TGTGCCAGCAGTGTACAAACAGGGGACGAGCAGTACTTC
cdr3_aa: CASSVQTGDEQYF

v_call: TRBV6-1
j_call: TRBJ1-1
d_call: NA
clone_size: NA
cdr3_nt: TGTGCCAGCAGGGACCGAGGGGCCCCGAACACTGAAGCTTTCTTT
cdr3_aa: CASRDRGAPNTEAFF

v_call: TRBV15
j_call: TRBJ2-5
d_call: NA
clone_size: NA
cdr3_nt: TGTGCCACCAGCTGGGGCGTGGGGACCCAGTACTTC
cdr3_aa: CATSWGVGTQYF

v_call: TRBV28
j_call: TRBJ2-5
d_call: TRBD2
clone_size: NA
cdr3_nt: TGTGCCAGCAGTTTAAGACTAGCGGGAGGGGTAGAGACCCAGTACTTC
cdr3_aa: CASSLRLAGGVETQYF

v_call: TRBV10-3
j_call: TRBJ2-3
d_call: TRBD1
clone_size: once
cdr3_nt: TGTGCCACAGGGGGTACAGATACGCAGTATTTT
cdr3_aa: CATGGTDTQYF

v_call: TRBV7-6
j_call: TRBJ2-7
d_call: NA
clone_size: NA
cdr3_nt: TGTGCCAGCAGCTTAGCTGTAGTCTACGAGCAGTACTTC
cdr3_aa: CASSLAVVYEQYF

v_call: TRBV10-1
j_call: TRBJ2-1
d_call: TRBD2
clone_size: NA
cdr3_nt: TGCGCCAGCAGTGAGGCTAGCGGGAGGGCTATGTACAATGAGCAGTTCTTC
cdr3_aa: CASSEASGRAMYNEQFF

v_call: TRBV28
j_call: TRBJ2-7
d_call: TRBD2
clone_size: NA
cdr3_nt: TGTGCCAGCAGTTTACCGGGACTAGCGGATTACTACGAGCAGTACTTC
cdr3_aa: CASSLPGLADYYEQYF

v_call: TRBV2
j_call: TRBJ2-5
d_call: NA
clone_size: NA
cdr3_nt: TGTGCCAGCAGTCCTATGGTCCAAGAGACCCAGTACTTC
cdr3_aa: CASSPMVQETQYF